The clone carrying this T cell receptor (beta chain) came up a few times. This sample stems from a study of CD8+ T cells in alopecia areata. cDNA prepared by RNA extraction and subsequent reverse transcription served as the template for sequencing. The assay was immunoSEQ multiplex PCR, and TCRdb's table has in-frame clones only and misses some. The table has fewer than 250,000 clones, over 40% seen once. The CDR3 consists of 15 residues. V was clipped by 3 bases and J by 1 base, with 13 bases between them. Germline V gene lookup returns CDR1 SGHNT and CDR2 YYREEE (reference sequence). The treatment is: oral pan-JAK inhibitor, 5-10 mg twice daily.

This TCR came from a human donor with alopecia areata. Sequenced here: CD4+ T cells sorted from blood, sampled at roughly week 38, from a patient treated with tofacitinib. This rearrangement joins TRBV5-4 to TRBJ1-1; D possibly corresponds to TRBD1 (5 bases). CDR3 in DNA: TGTGCCAGCAGCTCGAAAGGGACTAGGAACACTGAAGCTTTCTTT. It codes for CASSSKGTRNTEAFF.